Listed below are T cell receptor beta chains from one sample, sequenced in a study of graft-versus-host responses after intestinal transplantation. The data were produced by immunoSEQ multiplex PCR, yet TCRdb's version contains in-frame clones alone and is incomplete. The sample contains 90,000 to 150,000 clones, 90% to 95% of which appear only once. Which antigens these TCRs recognize remains unknown. Here the sequenced sample was unstimulated CD8+ T cells sorted from spleen or lymph node cells, taken before intestinal transplant. These TCRs come from a human donor who received an intestinal transplant. Each CDR3 is given with its conserved first and last residue. Fields, in order: J gene, V gene, clone size, CDR3 protein. A clone size is listed for some rows: how often the clone was seen (once, few, many), or a class if it is expanded.

J gene: TRBJ2-1; V gene: TRBV5-1; clone size: NA; CDR3 protein: CASSLVRLAYNEQFF
J gene: TRBJ1-5; V gene: TRBV28; clone size: NA; CDR3 protein: CASSLWDGETDSNQPQHF
J gene: TRBJ1-2; V gene: TRBV15; clone size: NA; CDR3 protein: CATSRGTGAQVGYTF
J gene: TRBJ1-1; V gene: TRBV15; clone size: NA; CDR3 protein: CATSSRTGNTEAFF
J gene: NA; V gene: TRBV9; clone size: NA; CDR3 protein: CASSPGVQGRAYEQYF
J gene: TRBJ2-2; V gene: TRBV5-5; clone size: few; CDR3 protein: CASSLGVLAGSTGELFF
J gene: TRBJ1-2; V gene: TRBV9; clone size: NA; CDR3 protein: CASSVEGYGYTF
J gene: TRBJ2-1; V gene: TRBV15; clone size: NA; CDR3 protein: CATSRDRTSLPYNEQFF
J gene: TRBJ2-7; V gene: TRBV21-1; clone size: NA; CDR3 protein: CASSKPWGGEQYF
J gene: TRBJ2-7; V gene: TRBV7-8; clone size: NA; CDR3 protein: CASSHNPGPTYEQYF
J gene: TRBJ1-5; V gene: TRBV4-3; clone size: NA; CDR3 protein: CASSRTGYNQPQHF
J gene: TRBJ1-5; V gene: TRBV6-1; clone size: once; CDR3 protein: CASSEEAAGRSQPQHF
J gene: TRBJ1-1; V gene: TRBV2; clone size: NA; CDR3 protein: CASIQYGNTEAFF
J gene: TRBJ2-1; V gene: TRBV27; clone size: NA; CDR3 protein: CAGSDGLVRANEQFF
J gene: TRBJ2-2; V gene: TRBV6-1; clone size: NA; CDR3 protein: CASSGDREYTGELFF
J gene: TRBJ2-5; V gene: TRBV27; clone size: NA; CDR3 protein: CASSLEGALETQYF
J gene: TRBJ2-1; V gene: TRBV7-2; clone size: once; CDR3 protein: CASSLITADNEQFF
J gene: TRBJ1-2; V gene: TRBV28; clone size: once; CDR3 protein: CASSLQGAGYGYTF
J gene: TRBJ2-3; V gene: TRBV4-2; clone size: NA; CDR3 protein: CASSQVATSGRAGDTQYF
J gene: TRBJ2-3; V gene: TRBV10-3; clone size: NA; CDR3 protein: CAISEQGLTDTQYF
J gene: TRBJ2-7; V gene: TRBV30; clone size: NA; CDR3 protein: CAWSWGEIYEQYF
J gene: TRBJ1-1; V gene: TRBV28; clone size: NA; CDR3 protein: CASSRTGGGTEAFF